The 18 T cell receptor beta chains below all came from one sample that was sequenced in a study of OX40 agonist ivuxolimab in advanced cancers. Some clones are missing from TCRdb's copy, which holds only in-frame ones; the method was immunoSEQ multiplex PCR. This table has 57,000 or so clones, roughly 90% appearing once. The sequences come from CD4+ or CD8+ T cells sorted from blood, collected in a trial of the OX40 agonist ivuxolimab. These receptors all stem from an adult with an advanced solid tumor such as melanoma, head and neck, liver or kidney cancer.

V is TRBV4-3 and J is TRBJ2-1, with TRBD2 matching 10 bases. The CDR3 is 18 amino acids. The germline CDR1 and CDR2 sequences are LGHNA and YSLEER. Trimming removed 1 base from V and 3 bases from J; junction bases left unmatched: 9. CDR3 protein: CASSQGYPSGGYYNEQFF. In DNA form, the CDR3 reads TGCGCCAGCAGCCAAGGTTATCCTAGCGGGGGCTACTACAATGAGCAGTTCTTC.

CDR3 protein: CASSIVGDSYQPQHF. The DNA for the CDR3 is TGTGCCAGTAGTATAGTAGGGGATTCGTATCAGCCCCAGCATTTT. This chain uses TRBV19 with TRBJ1-5, with D possibly being TRBD1 (5 bases). The ends were cut back, 1 base at V and 5 bases at J, with 12 bases in the middle. This CDR3 region has 15 residues. Germline values: CDR1 LNHDA, CDR2 SQIVND (reference sequence).

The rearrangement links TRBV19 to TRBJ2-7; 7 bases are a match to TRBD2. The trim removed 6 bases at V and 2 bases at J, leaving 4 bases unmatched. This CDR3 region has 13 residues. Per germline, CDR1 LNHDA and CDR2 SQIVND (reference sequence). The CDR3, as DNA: TGTGCCAGTAGCAGGGAGGGAACCTACGAGCAGTACTTC. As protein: CASSREGTYEQYF.

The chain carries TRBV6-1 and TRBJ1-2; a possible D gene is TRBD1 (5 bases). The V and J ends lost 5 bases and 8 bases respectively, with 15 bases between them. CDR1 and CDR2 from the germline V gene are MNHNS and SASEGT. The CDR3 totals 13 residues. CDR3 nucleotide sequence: TGTGCCAGCAGTCCCGGGACCCCTCAGGGCTACACCTTC. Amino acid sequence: CASSPGTPQGYTF.

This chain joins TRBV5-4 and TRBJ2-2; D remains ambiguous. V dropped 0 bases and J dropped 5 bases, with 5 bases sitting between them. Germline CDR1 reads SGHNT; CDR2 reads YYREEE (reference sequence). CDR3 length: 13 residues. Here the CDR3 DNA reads TGTGCCAGCAGCTTGGCACGTACCGGGGAGCTGTTTTTT. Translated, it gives CASSLARTGELFF.

The CDR3 is CASSPTRASNQPQHF. The CDR3 DNA is TGTGCCAGCAGCCCTACTCGGGCTAGCAATCAGCCCCAGCATTTT. The chain combines TRBV7-2 with TRBJ1-5; D is undetermined. The CDR3 has 15 residues. With 5 bases removed from V and 0 bases from J, the gap between germline ends came to 11 bases. CDR1 and CDR2 from the germline V gene are SGHTA and FQGNSA. Using reference TRBV7-2 and TRBJ1-5 for the parts outside the CDR3, the full variable domain is GAGVSQSPSNKVTEKGKDVELRCDPISGHTALYWYRQSLGQGLEFLIYFQGNSAPDKSGLPSDRFSAERTGGSVSTLTIQRTQQEDSAVYLCASSPTRASNQPQHFGDGTRLSIL.

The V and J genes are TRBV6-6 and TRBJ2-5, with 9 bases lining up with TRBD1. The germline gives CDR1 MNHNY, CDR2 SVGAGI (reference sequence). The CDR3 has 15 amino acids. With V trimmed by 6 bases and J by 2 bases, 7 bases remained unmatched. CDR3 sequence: CASSSLGQGQETQYF. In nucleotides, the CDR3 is TGTGCCAGCAGCTCGTTGGGACAGGGTCAAGAGACCCAGTACTTC.

The CDR3 protein is CASSLDPYNEQFF. The CDR3 DNA reads as TGCGCCAGCAGCTTGGATCCATACAATGAGCAGTTCTTC. J is TRBJ2-1 and V is TRBV5-1; D remains unclear. Germline-derived CDR1 and CDR2 are SGHRS and YFSETQ. The V end was cut by 0 bases, the J end by 4 bases, with 5 bases between. The CDR3 has 13 amino acids.

In nucleotides, the CDR3 is TGTGCCAGCAGTCGAGGGGGGGAGCAGTACTTC. Residues: CASSRGGEQYF. This chain links TRBV28 with TRBJ2-7; D might be TRBD1 or TRBD2, each matching 6 bases. This CDR3 has 11 residues. The germline V and J ends were trimmed by 5 bases and 7 bases, with 9 bases remaining between them. From germline, CDR1 is MDHEN and CDR2 SYDVKM.

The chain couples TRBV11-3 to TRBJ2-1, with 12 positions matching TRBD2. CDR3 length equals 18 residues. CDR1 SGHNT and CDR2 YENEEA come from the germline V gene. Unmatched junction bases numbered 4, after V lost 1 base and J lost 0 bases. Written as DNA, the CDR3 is TGTGCCAGCAGCTTAGGTCTAGCGGGAGGGAGCTCCTACAATGAGCAGTTCTTC. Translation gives CASSLGLAGGSSYNEQFF.

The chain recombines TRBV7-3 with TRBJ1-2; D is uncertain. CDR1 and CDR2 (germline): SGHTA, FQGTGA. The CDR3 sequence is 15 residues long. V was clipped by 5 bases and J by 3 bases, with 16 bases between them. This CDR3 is CASSNGPVSDYGYTF. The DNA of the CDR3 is TGTGCCAGCAGCAACGGGCCGGTGTCCGACTATGGCTACACCTTC.

CDR3: CASSRGLAGGDGELFF. In DNA, the CDR3 is TGTGCCAGCAGCCGAGGACTAGCGGGAGGGGACGGGGAGCTGTTTTTT. The chain is built from TRBV7-9 and TRBJ2-2, with 15 bases lining up with TRBD2. The CDR3 extends over 16 amino acids. The germline V gene encodes CDR1 SEHNR and CDR2 FQNEAQ (reference sequence). Trimming removed 5 bases from V and 7 bases from J; junction bases left unmatched: 5. Together with reference TRBV7-9 and TRBJ2-2, the CDR3 gives the full variable domain: DTGVSQNPRHKITKRGQNVTFRCDPISEHNRLYWYRQTLGQGPEFLTYFQNEAQLEKSRLLSDRFSAERPKGSFSTLEIQRTEQGDSAMYLCASSRGLAGGDGELFFGEGSRLTVL.

The CDR3 spells CASSFFDYTEAFF. The CDR3 DNA follows: TGTGCCAGCAGTTTTTTCGACTACACTGAAGCTTTCTTT. This rearrangement joins TRBV28 to TRBJ1-1; D gene unclear. Germline values: CDR1 MDHEN, CDR2 SYDVKM. Between the trimmed V and J ends, which lost 3 bases and 3 bases, there was a span of 8 bases. The CDR3 runs to 13 residues. The full variable domain, its missing parts supplied by reference TRBV28 and TRBJ1-1, is DVKVTQSSRYLVKRTGEKVFLECVQDMDHENMFWYRQDPGLGLRLIYFSYDVKMKEKGDIPEGYSVSREKKERFSLILESASTNQTSMYLCASSFFDYTEAFFGQGTRLTVV.

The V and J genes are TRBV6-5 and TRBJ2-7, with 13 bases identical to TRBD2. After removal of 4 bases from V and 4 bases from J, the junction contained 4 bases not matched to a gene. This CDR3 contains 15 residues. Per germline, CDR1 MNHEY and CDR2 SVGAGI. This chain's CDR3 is CASSSGLAGNYEQYF. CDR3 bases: TGTGCCAGCAGTTCGGGACTAGCGGGAAATTACGAGCAGTACTTC.

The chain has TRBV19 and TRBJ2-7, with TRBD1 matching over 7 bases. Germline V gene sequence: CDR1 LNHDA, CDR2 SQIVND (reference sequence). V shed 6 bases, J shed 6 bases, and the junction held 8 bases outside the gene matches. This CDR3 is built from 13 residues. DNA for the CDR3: TGTGCCAGTAGCACACAGGGGTTCGGCGAGCAGTACTTC. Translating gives CASSTQGFGEQYF.

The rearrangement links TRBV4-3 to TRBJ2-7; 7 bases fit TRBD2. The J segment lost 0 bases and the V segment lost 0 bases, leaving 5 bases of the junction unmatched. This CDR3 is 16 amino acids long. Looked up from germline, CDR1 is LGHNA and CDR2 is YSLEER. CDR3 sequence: CASSQDLGGSSYEQYF. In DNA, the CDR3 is TGCGCCAGCAGCCAAGATTTGGGCGGGAGCTCCTACGAGCAGTACTTC.

The CDR3 DNA reads TGTGCCAGCAGCTTGATTGAGGGTACAGCTTTCTTT. Protein sequence: CASSLIEGTAFF. The chain recombines TRBV5-6 with TRBJ1-1; D is unclear. The CDR3 totals 12 residues. CDR1 is SGHDT, CDR2 YYEEEE, per germline. The ends were cut back, 1 base at V and 10 bases at J, with 11 bases in the middle.

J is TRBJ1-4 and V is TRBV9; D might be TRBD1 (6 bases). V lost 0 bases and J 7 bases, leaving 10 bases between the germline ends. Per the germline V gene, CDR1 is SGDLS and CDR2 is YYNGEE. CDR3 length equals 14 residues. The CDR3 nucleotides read TGTGCCAGCAGCGTAGGGGGGCTCTCTGAAAAACTGTTTTTT. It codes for CASSVGGLSEKLFF.